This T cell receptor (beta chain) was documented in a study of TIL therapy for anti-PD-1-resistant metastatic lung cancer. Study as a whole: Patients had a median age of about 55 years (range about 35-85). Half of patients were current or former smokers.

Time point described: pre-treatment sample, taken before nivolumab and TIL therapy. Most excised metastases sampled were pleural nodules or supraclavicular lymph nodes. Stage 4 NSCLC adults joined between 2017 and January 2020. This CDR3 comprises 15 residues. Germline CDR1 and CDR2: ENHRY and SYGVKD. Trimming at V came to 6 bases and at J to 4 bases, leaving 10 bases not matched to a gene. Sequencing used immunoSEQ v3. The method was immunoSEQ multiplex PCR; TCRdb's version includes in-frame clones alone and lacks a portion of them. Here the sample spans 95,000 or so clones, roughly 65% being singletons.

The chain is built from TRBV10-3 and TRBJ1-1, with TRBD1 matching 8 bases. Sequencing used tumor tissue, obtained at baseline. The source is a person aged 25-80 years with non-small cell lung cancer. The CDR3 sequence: CAISFGTGFSTEAFF. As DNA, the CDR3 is TGTGCCATCAGCTTCGGGACAGGCTTTTCCACTGAAGCTTTCTTT.